This T cell receptor (beta chain) originates from a study of shared clonotypes between healthy human individuals. Trimming took off 3 bases at V and 1 base at J, with 10 bases between the two ends. CDR3 size: 15 residues. Germline V gene data show CDR1 as MDHEN and CDR2 as SYDVKM. The test was conducted at deep level. The input for sorted-subset replicate PCRs was 150 to 200 ng DNA, around 27,000 T cell genomes. TCRdb's table, derived via immunoSEQ multiplex PCR, lists solely in-frame clones and lacks some. In the table there are 2 million to 2.5 million clones, 90% to 95% of which are singletons. Study conclusions and caveats: Tissues were not sampled, only blood, and their repertoires likely differ.

Regarding this clone: The antigen is undetermined.

The chain has TRBV28 and TRBJ1-5; D unclear. The source is a man aged 18 to 29 in good health. Some clones in this sample may be carry-over from other donors' samples. The specimen was naive CD4+ T cells from PBMCs. Subset described: CD45RA+ positively selected. CDR3 in amino acids: CASSLVGDSNQPQHF. The CDR3 DNA reads TGTGCCAGCAGTTTGGTAGGAGACAGCAATCAGCCCCAGCATTTT.